The 26 T cell receptor beta chains reported below all come from one sample, sequenced in a study of CD8+CD57+ T cells in acquired aplastic anemia. TCR beta VDJ and CDR3 were profiled, and genomic DNA was the template. TCRdb analysed the reads with MiXCR anew, one entry per CDR3 protein. Of about 180,000 distinct CDR3 sequences detected, roughly 65% appear once; the ten largest clones hold 40% to 50%. Patients chosen for sequencing had CD8+CD57+ cells that had expanded, as shown by flow cytometry. Sequencing was done on a sample of sorted CD4+, CD8+, or CD8+CD57+ T cells (not recorded which) from PBMCs. The receptors stem from a human donor with aplastic anemia.

The J gene is TRBJ1-5, the V gene TRBV9; maybe TRBD1 (5 bases). The length of the CDR3 is 15 residues. The germline V gene encodes CDR1 SGDLS and CDR2 YYNGEE. V shed 3 bases and J shed 7 bases, with 17 bases lying between them. CDR3 sequence: CASSGYRQPSQPQHF. Here the CDR3 DNA reads TGTGCCAGCAGCGGGTACAGACAGCCGAGCCAGCCCCAGCATTTT.

In its sample, this clonotype was seen many times. The chain combines TRBV4-1 with TRBJ1-1, with D possibly TRBD1 on 5 matching bases. Germline CDR1 reads MGHRA; CDR2 reads YSYEKL. This CDR3 is built from 15 residues. Trimming removed 1 base from V and 3 bases from J, with 12 bases in between. CDR3 protein: CASSQGLETDTEAFF. CDR3 coding DNA: TGCGCCAGCAGCCAAGGGTTAGAGACAGACACTGAAGCTTTCTTT.

V usage is TRBV7-3 and J usage is TRBJ1-1, with 8 bases that match TRBD1. CDR3 size: 13 residues. In germline, CDR1 is SGHTA, CDR2 FQGTGA. V trimming: 5 bases; J trimming: 6 bases; junction bases outside the gene matches: 5. Here the CDR3 reads CASSRQGIAEAFF. The CDR3 coding sequence is TGTGCCAGCAGCAGACAGGGGATCGCTGAAGCTTTCTTT.

A note on this clonotype: One end of the junction does not line up with germline, which may come from a read error. The CDR3 loop reads CASSQDLGGTDTQYF. CDR3 bases: TGCGCCAGCAGCCAAGACCTCGGGGGGACAGATACGCAGTATTTT. The gene calls are TRBV7-2 and TRBJ2-3, with TRBD2 matching over 7 bases. The CDR3 spans 15 residues. Germline V gene data show CDR1 as SGHTA and CDR2 as FQGNSA.

The genes are TRBV30 and TRBJ2-2; the D gene is possibly TRBD2 (6 bases). CDR3 length equals 13 residues. Per germline, CDR1 GTSNPN and CDR2 SVGIG (reference sequence). CDR3 DNA: TGTTGCGGGGTACGGGTTGGCACCGGGGAGCTGTTTTTT. This sequence encodes CCGVRVGTGELFF. Combining the CDR3 with reference TRBV30 and TRBJ2-2 gives the whole variable domain SQTIHQWPATLVQPVGSPLSLECTVEGTSNPNLYWYRQAAGRGLQLLFYSVGIGQISSEVPQNLSASRPQDRQFILSSKKLLLSDSGFYLCCGVRVGTGELFFGEGSRLTVL.

This clonotype was seen a few times. The chain couples TRBV25-1 to TRBJ2-3; D is unresolved. The CDR3 runs 13 residues. Trimming removed 1 base from V and 9 bases from J, with 11 bases in between. Germline V lookup: CDR1 MGHDK, CDR2 SYGVNS. CDR3 amino acids: CASSESIGKTQYF. The CDR3 DNA sequence: TGTGCCAGCAGTGAATCGATAGGGAAAACGCAGTATTTT. Full variable domain (outside the CDR3, taken from reference TRBV25-1 and TRBJ2-3): EADIYQTPRYLVIGTGKKITLECSQTMGHDKMYWYQQDPGMELHLIHYSYGVNSTEKGDLSSESTVSRIRTEHFPLTLESARPSHTSQYLCASSESIGKTQYFGPGTRLTVL.

This clonotype was seen at least ten times. The J gene is TRBJ2-7, the V gene TRBV4-1; D may be TRBD1 (5 bases). The CDR3 contains 14 residues. V gave up 1 base and J gave up 5 bases, with 12 bases separating them. CDR1 and CDR2 from the germline V gene are MGHRA and YSYEKL. The DNA of the CDR3 is TGCGCCAGCAGCCAAGCCAGGGTGATCGACGAGCAGTACTTC. Its protein is CASSQARVIDEQYF.

This clonotype has ten or more counts. CDR3 in DNA: TGTGCCAGTAGTACAGGGATTTCCACCGGGGAGCTGTTTTTT. It yields the protein CASSTGISTGELFF. The chain couples TRBV19 to TRBJ2-2, with D perhaps TRBD1 (5 bases). Germline-derived CDR1 and CDR2 are LNHDA and SQIVND (reference sequence). V lost 4 bases and J lost 4, with 10 bases in between. CDR3 length: 14 residues.

The chain has TRBV6-4 and TRBJ2-7, with D uncertain. V was trimmed by 1 base and J by 2 bases, leaving 6 bases between them. This CDR3 has 13 amino acids. Germline V gene sequence: CDR1 MRHNA, CDR2 SNTAGT. The CDR3: CASSDLITYEQYF. Written as DNA, the CDR3 is TGTGCCAGCAGTGACTTGATAACCTACGAGCAGTACTTC.

With regard to this clonotype: This may arise from a read error, as a much more abundant clone is one base away. This chain connects TRBV6-2 or TRBV6-3 to TRBJ2-1, with 7 bases lining up with TRBD1. Germline loops: CDR1 MNHEY, CDR2 SVGEGT. The CDR3 is 14 residues long. Germline trimming cut 5 bases from V and 9 bases from J; bases unmatched to any gene: 10. The chain's CDR3 is CASSPGDSWSEQFF. The CDR3 coding sequence is TGTGCCAGCAGTCCCGGGGACAGCTGGAGTGAGCAGTTCTTC.

This chain connects TRBV5-5 to TRBJ2-7; D unresolved. Trimming took off 1 base at V and 6 bases at J, with 14 bases between the two ends. This CDR3 is built from 14 residues. Germline assignment: CDR1 SGHKS and CDR2 YYEKEE (reference sequence). The CDR3 sequence is CASSLLPDNGEQYF. CDR3 DNA: TGTGCCAGCAGCTTGTTACCCGACAACGGCGAGCAGTACTTC.

The chain combines TRBV9 with TRBJ2-3; D unresolved. V lost 0 bases and J lost 2, with 10 bases in between. Germline V CDR1 and CDR2: SGDLS, YYNGEE. The CDR3 is made up of 15 amino acids. The CDR3 coding sequence is TGTGCCAGCAGCGTAGGGCCAGACTTCACAGATACGCAGTATTTT. Amino acid sequence: CASSVGPDFTDTQYF.

This clonotype was picked up a small number of times. V and J are TRBV11-1 and TRBJ2-5, with 10 bases fitting TRBD2. Germline CDR1 reads SGHAT; CDR2 reads FQDESV (reference sequence). V trimming: 1 base; J trimming: 4 bases; junction bases outside the gene matches: 6. This CDR3 contains 16 residues. CDR3 region: CASSLGTSGGVETQYF. Written as DNA, the CDR3 is TGTGCCAGCAGCTTAGGGACTAGCGGCGGTGTAGAGACCCAGTACTTC.

The chain couples TRBV24-1 to TRBJ2-1; D not certain. V gave up 3 bases and J gave up 7 bases, with 9 bases separating them. There are 13 residues in the CDR3. Germline V gene lookup returns CDR1 KGHDR and CDR2 SFDVKD. In nucleotides, the CDR3 is TGTGCCACCAGTGATACGAACTCGAATGAGCAGTTCTTC. It is translated as CATSDTNSNEQFF.

This clonotype has only a few counts. The junction differs from germline at one of its ends, possibly a read error. The chain has TRBV7-7 and TRBJ2-3; 12 bases fit TRBD2. The CDR3 length is 15 residues. The germline V gene has CDR1 SSHAT and CDR2 FNYEAQ (reference sequence). This CDR3 is CASSLGLAGTDTQYF. The CDR3 region has the DNA TGTGCTAGCAGCTTAGGACTAGCGGGGACAGATACGCAGTATTTT.

This sequence joins TRBV12-3 or TRBV12-4 and TRBJ2-1, with 7 bases lining up with TRBD2. After removal of 2 bases from V and 10 bases from J, the junction contained 5 bases not matched to a gene. The CDR3 has 13 residues. The chain's CDR3 is CASSLFSSGEQFF. CDR3 nucleotides: TGTGCCAGCAGTTTATTCTCTAGCGGCGAGCAGTTCTTC.

V is TRBV2 and J is TRBJ1-2; perhaps TRBD1 as D (6 bases). The V end lost 6 bases, the J end lost 5 bases, and 16 bases lay between the germline ends. The CDR3 runs 14 residues. The V gene's germline CDR1 is SNHLY and CDR2 FYNNEI. CDR3 loop: CASSSAIQGYGYTF. The CDR3, as DNA: TGTGCCAGCAGCTCAGCCATACAGGGATATGGCTACACCTTC. The whole variable domain, filled in from reference TRBV2 and TRBJ1-2, reads EPEVTQTPSHQVTQMGQEVILRCVPISNHLYFYWYRQILGQKVEFLVSFYNNEISEKSEIFDDQFSVERPDGSNFTLKIRSTKLEDSAMYFCASSSAIQGYGYTFGSGTRLTVV.

The chain employs TRBV20-1 and TRBJ1-1; 7 bases align to TRBD1. Germline values: CDR1 DFQATT, CDR2 SNEGSKA (reference sequence). The CDR3 has 14 amino acids. The trim removed 4 bases at V and 0 bases at J, leaving 5 bases unmatched. CDR3 amino acids: CSATSTGLNTEAFF. DNA of the CDR3: TGCAGTGCTACTTCGACAGGGTTGAACACTGAAGCTTTCTTT.

The V gene is TRBV7-8, the J gene TRBJ1-2; TRBD1 matches at 11 bases. Per the germline V gene, CDR1 is SGHVS and CDR2 is FQNEAQ. The CDR3 sequence is 18 residues long. Trimming removed 5 bases from V and 7 bases from J; junction bases left unmatched: 18. The CDR3 region has the DNA TGTGCCAGCAGCATAGGTCTTCACGGACAGGGGGCCCCGGGTGGCTACACCTTC. Amino acid sequence: CASSIGLHGQGAPGGYTF.

This clonotype was counted a single time. A junction end diverges from the germline sequence, so it may reflect a read error. This chain links TRBV5-1 with TRBJ1-1; 9 nucleotides line up with TRBD1. Germline lookup yields CDR1 SGHRS and CDR2 YFSETQ. CDR3 length equals 14 residues. CDR3 protein: CVSSLVTGGTGAFF. The DNA of the CDR3 is TGCGTCAGCAGCTTGGTGACAGGGGGGACTGGAGCTTTCTTT. Complete variable domain (other parts from reference TRBV5-1 and TRBJ1-1): KAGVTQTPRYLIKTRGQQVTLSCSPISGHRSVSWYQQTPGQGLQFLFEYFSETQRNKGNFPGRFSGRQFSNSRSEMNVSTLELGDSALYLCVSSLVTGGTGAFFGQGTRLTVV.

In this sample, this clonotype turned up many times. This chain links TRBV7-9 with TRBJ2-7; a possible D gene is TRBD2 (6 bases). With 4 bases removed from V and 4 bases from J, the gap between germline ends came to 17 bases. The CDR3 is made up of 15 amino acids. Germline CDR1 and CDR2: SEHNR and FQNEAQ (reference sequence). Written as DNA, the CDR3 is TGTGCCAGCAGCTCAACACGAGATGGAGGGTACGAGCAGTACTTC. Protein product: CASSSTRDGGYEQYF.

The J gene is TRBJ2-7, the V gene TRBV4-2; D is undetermined. CDR1 and CDR2 (germline): LGHNA, YNFKEQ. The V end was cut by 5 bases, the J end by 3 bases, with 8 bases between. This CDR3 is built from 12 residues. CDR3 protein: CASSTNNYEQYF. The CDR3 DNA is TGTGCCAGCAGCACCAACAACTACGAGCAGTACTTC.

This chain connects TRBV20-1 to TRBJ2-1; 14 bases agree with TRBD2. This CDR3 has 14 amino acids. With 4 bases clipped from V and 6 bases from J, the junction kept 2 bases outside the gene matches. Germline lookup yields CDR1 DFQATT and CDR2 SNEGSKA (reference sequence). The CDR3 DNA sequence: TGCAGTGCTACAGGACTAGCGGGAGGCAATGAGCAGTTCTTC. Protein: CSATGLAGGNEQFF.

The rearrangement uses TRBV2 and TRBJ2-3, with 15 bases aligning to TRBD2. The junction had 8 bases not matched to a gene; V was cut back by 5 bases and J by 5 bases. Germline V gene lookup returns CDR1 SNHLY and CDR2 FYNNEI. CDR3 size: 17 residues. CDR3 protein: CASSYAGLAGGRDTQYF. In nucleotides, the CDR3 is TGTGCCAGCAGTTACGCGGGACTAGCGGGAGGCAGAGATACGCAGTATTTT.

The chain combines TRBV11-2 with TRBJ2-5; TRBD1 is a possible D gene (6 bases). There are 16 residues in the CDR3. CDR1 is SGHAT and CDR2 is FQNNGV in the germline V gene. V shed 5 bases and J shed 5 bases, with 21 bases lying between them. CDR3 in DNA: TGTGCCAGCAGCATCAGGCCTAGAGGGGGTCGGGAGACCCAGTACTTC. Translated, it gives CASSIRPRGGRETQYF. Combining the CDR3 with reference TRBV11-2 and TRBJ2-5 gives the whole variable domain EAGVAQSPRYKIIEKRQSVAFWCNPISGHATLYWYQQILGQGPKLLIQFQNNGVVDDSQLPKDRFSAERLKGVDSTLKIQPAKLEDSAVYLCASSIRPRGGRETQYFGPGTRLLVL.

This clonotype was observed at least ten times. The CDR3 DNA reads TGTGCCAGCAGCTTGGAAGGGACAGGGTTCAATCAGCCCCAGCATTTT. Protein sequence: CASSLEGTGFNQPQHF. The chain is built from TRBV5-8 and TRBJ1-5, with 9 bases aligning to TRBD1. The CDR3 runs to 16 residues. Losses at the gene ends were 0 bases for V and 3 bases for J; bases not matched to a gene: 4. CDR1 and CDR2 (germline): SGHTS, YDEGEE.